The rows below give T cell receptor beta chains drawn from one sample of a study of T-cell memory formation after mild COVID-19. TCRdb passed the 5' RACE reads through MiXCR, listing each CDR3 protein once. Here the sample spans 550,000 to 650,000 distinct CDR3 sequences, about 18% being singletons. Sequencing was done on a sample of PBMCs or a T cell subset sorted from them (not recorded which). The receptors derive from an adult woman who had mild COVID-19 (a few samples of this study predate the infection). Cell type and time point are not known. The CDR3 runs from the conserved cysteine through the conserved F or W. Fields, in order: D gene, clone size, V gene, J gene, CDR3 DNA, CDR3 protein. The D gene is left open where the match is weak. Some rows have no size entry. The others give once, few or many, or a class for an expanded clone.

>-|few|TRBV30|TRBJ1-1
TGTGCCTGGAGACCGGGACACTACACTGAAGCTTTCTTT
CAWRPGHYTEAFF
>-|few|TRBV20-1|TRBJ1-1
TGCAGTGCTAGAGATACCCTTGCCAGAAGAGCTTTCTTT
CSARDTLARRAFF
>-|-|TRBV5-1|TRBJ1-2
TGCGCCAGCAGCCCACCAGGGTTCCTTGGCTACACCTTC
CASSPPGFLGYTF
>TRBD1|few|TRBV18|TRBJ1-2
TGTGCCAGCTCACCACCTTCGGCAGGGGGTAGTGGATATGGCTACACCTTC
CASSPPSAGGSGYGYTF
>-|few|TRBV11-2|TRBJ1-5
TGTGCCAGCAGCTTAGAGCTGGGGCAGCCCCAGCATTTT
CASSLELGQPQHF
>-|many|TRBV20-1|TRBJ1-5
TGCAGTGCTATAGACAGTAGCAATCAGCCCCAGCATTTT
CSAIDSSNQPQHF
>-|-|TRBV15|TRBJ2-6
TGTGCCACGGTAGGGGGGTATGGGGCCAACGTCCTGACTTTC
CATVGGYGANVLTF
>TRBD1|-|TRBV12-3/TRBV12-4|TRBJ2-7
TGTGCCAGCAGCCTCGGGACAGGGGGCAAGAACGAGCAGTACTTC
CASSLGTGGKNEQYF
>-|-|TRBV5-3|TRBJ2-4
TGTGCCAGAAGCAGACAGACGACAGACCCAAAGTACTTC
CARSRQTTDPKYF
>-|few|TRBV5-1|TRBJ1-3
TGCGCCAGCAGCTTGGCCGGGAACCCTGGAAACACCATATATTTT
CASSLAGNPGNTIYF
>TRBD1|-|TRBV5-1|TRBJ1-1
TGCGCCAGCAGGGGGGGACAGGGTCGCACTGAAGCTTTCTTT
CASRGGQGRTEAFF
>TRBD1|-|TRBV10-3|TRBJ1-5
TGTGCCATCAGTGAACAGGGGGGTAATCAGCCCCAGCATTTT
CAISEQGGNQPQHF
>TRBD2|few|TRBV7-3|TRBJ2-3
TGTGCCAGCAGCACCCTAGCGGGTCCCACAGATACGCAGTATTTT
CASSTLAGPTDTQYF
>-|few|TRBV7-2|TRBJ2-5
TGTGCCAGCAGCGCTGGAGTCAGGGAGACCCAGTACTTC
CASSAGVRETQYF
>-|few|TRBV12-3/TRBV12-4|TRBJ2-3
TGTGCCAGCAGTTTAGCCAGGCTAGAATCGGATACGCAGTATTTT
CASSLARLESDTQYF
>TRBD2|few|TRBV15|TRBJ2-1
TGTGCCACCAGCGGAGAAACTAGCGGGATACGCGAGCAGTTCTTC
CATSGETSGIREQFF
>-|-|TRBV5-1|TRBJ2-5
TGCGCCAGCAGCTTAGGATGGTTTGATGGATGGGAGACCCAGTACTTC
CASSLGWFDGWETQYF
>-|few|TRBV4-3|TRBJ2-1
TGCGCCAGCAGCCAAGTGGTGAGGGACATTTCCTTACAGGGCGATGAGCAGTTCTTC
CASSQVVRDISLQGDEQFF
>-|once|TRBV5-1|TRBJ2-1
TGCGCCAGCAGCTTGGGTGAGGGCCATGAGCAGTTCTTC
CASSLGEGHEQFF
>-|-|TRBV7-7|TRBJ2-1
TGTGCTAGCAGTCCACAGGGAACCCCTAACAATGAGCAGTTCTTC
CASSPQGTPNNEQFF
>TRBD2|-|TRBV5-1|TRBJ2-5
TGCGCCAGCAGCTTGGCCGGGGGGACCCAAGAGACCCAGTACTTC
CASSLAGGTQETQYF
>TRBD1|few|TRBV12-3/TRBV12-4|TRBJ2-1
TGTGCCAGCAGCGGGACAGGGCCTCTAGTAGAACAGTTCTTC
CASSGTGPLVEQFF
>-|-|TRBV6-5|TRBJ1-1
TGTGCCAGCAGCACCGCCGCGGGAACTGAAGCTTTCTTT
CASSTAAGTEAFF
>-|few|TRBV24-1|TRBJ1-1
TGTGCCACCAGTGATTACAGGGACACTGAAGCTTTCTTT
CATSDYRDTEAFF
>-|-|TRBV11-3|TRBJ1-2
TGTGCCAGCAGCACCCGACAGGCCCCCTTGGATGGCTACACCTTC
CASSTRQAPLDGYTF
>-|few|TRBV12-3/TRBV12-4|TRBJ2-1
TGTGCCAGCAGCCCGGACAGCCTCAATGAGCAGTTCTTC
CASSPDSLNEQFF
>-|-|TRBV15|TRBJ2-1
TGTGCCACCAGCATCCTAGGGCAGGGACCGCATGAGCAGTTCTTC
CATSILGQGPHEQFF
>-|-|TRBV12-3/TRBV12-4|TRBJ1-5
TGTGCCAGCAGCTACGGTACACCCAACAGTCAGCCCCAGCATTTT
CASSYGTPNSQPQHF
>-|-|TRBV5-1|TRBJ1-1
TGCGCCAGCAGCCGGAGGGACCAGAACACTGAAGCTTTCTTT
CASSRRDQNTEAFF
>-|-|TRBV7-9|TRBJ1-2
TGTGCCAGCAGCTTTTCAGAGGGCTTTCACTATGGCTACACCTTC
CASSFSEGFHYGYTF
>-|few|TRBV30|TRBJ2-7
TGTGCCTGGAGCGCAAGGGGTTACGAGCAGTACTTC
CAWSARGYEQYF
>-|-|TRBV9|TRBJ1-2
TGTGCCAGCAGCGTAGGGCGGGGTAACTATGGCTACACCTTC
CASSVGRGNYGYTF
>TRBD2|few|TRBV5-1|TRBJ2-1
TGCGCCAGCAGCCCCTTAGCGGGGACGGCGTCGGGTGAGCAGTTCTTC
CASSPLAGTASGEQFF